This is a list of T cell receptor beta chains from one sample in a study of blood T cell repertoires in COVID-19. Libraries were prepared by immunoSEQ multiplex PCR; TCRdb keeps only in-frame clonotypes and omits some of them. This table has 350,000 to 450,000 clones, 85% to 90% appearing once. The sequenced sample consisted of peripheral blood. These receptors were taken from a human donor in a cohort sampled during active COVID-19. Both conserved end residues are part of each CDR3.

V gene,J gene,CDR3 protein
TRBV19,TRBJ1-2,CATERTRGYGYTF
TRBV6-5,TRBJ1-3,CASSYRRSAGNTIYF
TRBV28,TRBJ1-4,CASSLSGTQEGEKLFF
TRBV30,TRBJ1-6,CAWQGAYNSPLHF
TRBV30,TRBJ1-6,CAWRSSYNSPLHF
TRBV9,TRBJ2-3,CASSVAGTDTQYF
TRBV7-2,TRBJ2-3,CASSLVRLAGGNTQYF
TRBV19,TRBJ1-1,CASSDRGTAEAFF
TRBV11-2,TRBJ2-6,CASSFREAGANVLTF
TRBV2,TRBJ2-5,CASSEPSGGVETQYF
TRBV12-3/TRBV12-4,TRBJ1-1,CASSLYSGEAFF
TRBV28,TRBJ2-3,CASSSLSGASTDTQYF
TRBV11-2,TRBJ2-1,CASSLEASGGNEQFF
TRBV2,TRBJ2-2,CASRKGASSGELFF
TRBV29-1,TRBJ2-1,CSVVRTAFDEQFF
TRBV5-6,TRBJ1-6,CASSLATGGYYNSPLHF
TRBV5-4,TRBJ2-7,CASSLVGESYEQYF
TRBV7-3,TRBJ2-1,CASSLFHSPGLTYNEQFF
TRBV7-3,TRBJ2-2,CASSSLNTGELFF
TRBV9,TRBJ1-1,CASSVVPLSEAFF
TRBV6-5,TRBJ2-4,CASSAPREAKNIQYF
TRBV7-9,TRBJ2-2,CASSRYLGTGVNTGELFF
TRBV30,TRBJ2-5,CAWMRGEVWKETQYF
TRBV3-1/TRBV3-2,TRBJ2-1,CASSKRSLAGPYNEQFF
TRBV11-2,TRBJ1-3,CASSSRGGNGNTIYF
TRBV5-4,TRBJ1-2,CASSSSPGTGNYGYTF